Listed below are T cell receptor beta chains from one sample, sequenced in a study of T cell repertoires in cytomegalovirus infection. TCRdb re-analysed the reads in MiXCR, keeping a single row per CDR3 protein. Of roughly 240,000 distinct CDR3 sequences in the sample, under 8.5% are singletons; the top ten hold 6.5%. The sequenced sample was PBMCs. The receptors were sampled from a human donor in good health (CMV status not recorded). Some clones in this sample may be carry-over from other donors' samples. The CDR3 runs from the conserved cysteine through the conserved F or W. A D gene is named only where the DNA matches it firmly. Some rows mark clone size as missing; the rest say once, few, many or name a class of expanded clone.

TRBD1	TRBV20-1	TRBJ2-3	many	TGCAGTGCTAGAGAAGACAGGGTCACGAATACGCAGTATTTT	CSAREDRVTNTQYF
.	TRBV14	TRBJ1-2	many	TGTGCCAGCAGCCAAGATATGGGGGCCAACTATGGCTACACCTTC	CASSQDMGANYGYTF
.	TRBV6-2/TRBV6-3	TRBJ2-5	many	TGTGCCAGCAGTTCAGGGTTCCTGGAGACCCAGTACTTC	CASSSGFLETQYF
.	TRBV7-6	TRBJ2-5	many	TGTGCCAGCAGCCCACTAAGACAGGGAGGGATCCAAGAGACCCAGTACTTC	CASSPLRQGGIQETQYF
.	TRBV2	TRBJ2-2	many	TGTGCCAGCAGTGACAGGACTTTAAGATCCGGGGAGCTGTTTTTT	CASSDRTLRSGELFF
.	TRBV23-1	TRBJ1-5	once	TGCGCCAGCTCCAAGGAGAATCCACATCAGCCCCAGCATTTT	CASSKENPHQPQHF
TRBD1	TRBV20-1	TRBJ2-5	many	TGCAGTGCTACGGGACAGCAAGAGACCCAGTACTTC	CSATGQQETQYF
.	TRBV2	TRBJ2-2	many	TGTGCCAGCAGTGATCGGGGGTCCGGGGAGCTGTTTTTT	CASSDRGSGELFF
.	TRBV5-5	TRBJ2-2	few	TGTGCCAGCAGCTTGTCGACAGTGAACACCGGGGAGCTGTTTTTT	CASSLSTVNTGELFF
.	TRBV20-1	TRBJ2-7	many	TGCAGTGCTAGAGATCCGGGGGCCGGTCTCGAGCAGTACTTC	CSARDPGAGLEQYF
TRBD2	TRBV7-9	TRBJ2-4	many	TGTGCCAGCAGCCCGACTAGCGGGGGGCTACCGAACATTCAGTACTTC	CASSPTSGGLPNIQYF
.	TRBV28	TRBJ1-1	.	TGTGCCAGCAGAATCACTAACACTGAAGCTTTCTTT	CASRITNTEAFF
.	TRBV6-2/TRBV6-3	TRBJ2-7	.	TGTGCCAGCAGTTACTCCACAGGGACTTCCTACGAGCAGTACTTC	CASSYSTGTSYEQYF
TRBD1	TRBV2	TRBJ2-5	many	TGTGCCAGCGGTGGACAGGGGATGGCCGGAGAGACCCAGTACTTC	CASGGQGMAGETQYF
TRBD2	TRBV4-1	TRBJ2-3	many	TGCGCCAGCAGCCAAGACGCTAGCGGGGGTATAGATACGCAGTATTTT	CASSQDASGGIDTQYF
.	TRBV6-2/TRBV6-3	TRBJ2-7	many	TGTGCCAGCAGGGTCGGAGGTCGGGAGCAGTACTTC	CASRVGGREQYF
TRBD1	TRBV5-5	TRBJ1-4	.	TGTGCCAGCAGCTCGGACAGGCATGAAAAACTGTTTTTT	CASSSDRHEKLFF
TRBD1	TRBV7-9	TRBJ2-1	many	TGTGCCAGCAGCTTCTCGACAGGGGAAAATGAGCAGTTCTTC	CASSFSTGENEQFF
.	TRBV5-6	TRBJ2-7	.	TGTGCCAGCAGCTTGGCGGGAACCTACTACGAGCAGTACTTC	CASSLAGTYYEQYF
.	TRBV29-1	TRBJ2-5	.	TGCAGCGTTGGGAGGACAGCCGAAGAGACCCAGTACTTC	CSVGRTAEETQYF
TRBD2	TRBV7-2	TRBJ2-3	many	TGTGCCAGCAGCTTATTAGCGGGGGGATCAGATACGCAGTATTTT	CASSLLAGGSDTQYF
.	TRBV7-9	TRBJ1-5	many	TGTGCCAGCAGCTCCTTAGGCCCGGGGCCCGAGAATCAGCCCCAGCATTTT	CASSSLGPGPENQPQHF
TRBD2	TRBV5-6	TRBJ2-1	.	TGTGCCAGCAGCTATACCGGGACTAGCGCCTACAATGAGCAGTTCTTC	CASSYTGTSAYNEQFF
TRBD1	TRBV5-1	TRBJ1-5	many	TGCGCCAGCAGACCGGGACAGGGAACAAATCAGCCCCAGCATTTT	CASRPGQGTNQPQHF
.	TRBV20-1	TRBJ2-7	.	TGCAGTGCTAGAGATATGAGGACCTACGAGCAGTACTTC	CSARDMRTYEQYF
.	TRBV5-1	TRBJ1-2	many	TGCGCCAGCAGCTTGCGTGAGACTCGGTTTGGCTACACCTTC	CASSLRETRFGYTF
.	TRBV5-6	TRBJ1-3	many	TGTGCCAGCAGCTTGGCCAGGGTGGCTGGAAACACCATATATTTT	CASSLARVAGNTIYF
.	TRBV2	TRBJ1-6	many	TGTGCCAGCAGGGGGGGGGGTCGCAATTCACCCCTCCACTTT	CASRGGGRNSPLHF
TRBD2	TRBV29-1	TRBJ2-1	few	TGCAGCGTTGAGTTTGCGGGGGGGTTCTACAATGAGCAGTTCTTC	CSVEFAGGFYNEQFF
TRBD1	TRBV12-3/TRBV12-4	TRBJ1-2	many	TGTGCCAGCGGGACAGGGTTTGGCTACACCTTC	CASGTGFGYTF
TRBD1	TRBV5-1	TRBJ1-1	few	TGCGCCAGCAGCTTGGGGGGACAGGGCACTGAAGCTTTCTTT	CASSLGGQGTEAFF
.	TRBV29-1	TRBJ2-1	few	TGCAGCGTCTCCAAGACAGGTGGGGATGAGCAGTTCTTC	CSVSKTGGDEQFF
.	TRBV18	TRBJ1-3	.	TGTGCCAGCTCACCGGGTCCAGGAGGAAACACCATATATTTT	CASSPGPGGNTIYF
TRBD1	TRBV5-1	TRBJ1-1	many	TGCGCCAGCAGCCTCGGGACAGGGGGACCTTTAACTGAAGCTTTCTTT	CASSLGTGGPLTEAFF
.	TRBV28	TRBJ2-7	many	TGTGCCAGCAGTTTTGAGGCAGGAGGTACCTACGAGCAGTACTTC	CASSFEAGGTYEQYF
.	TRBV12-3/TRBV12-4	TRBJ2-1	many	TGTGCCAGTAAAATGGGTGGGGTCGGTACGGACAATGAGCAGTTCTTC	CASKMGGVGTDNEQFF
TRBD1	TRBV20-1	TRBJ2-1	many	TGCAGTGCTTCAGGGACAGTAACTTACAATGAGCAGTTCTTC	CSASGTVTYNEQFF
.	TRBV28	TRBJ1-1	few	TGTGCCAGCACCTTCGGACAGTCGAACACTGAAGCTTTCTTT	CASTFGQSNTEAFF
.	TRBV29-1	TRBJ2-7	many	TGCAGCGCACAGTCGGACAGCTCCTACGAGCAGTACTTC	CSAQSDSSYEQYF
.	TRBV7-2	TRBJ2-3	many	TGTGCCAGCAGCTTAGCGGTCGCATTACATACGCAGTATTTT	CASSLAVALHTQYF
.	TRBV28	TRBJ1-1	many	TGTGCCAGCAGCCTCCGGACTGGGTATGAAGCTTTCTTT	CASSLRTGYEAFF
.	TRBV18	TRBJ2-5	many	TGTGCCAGCTCACCAAAGTCCGGTGCAGGGGCTCAAGAGACCCAGTACTTC	CASSPKSGAGAQETQYF
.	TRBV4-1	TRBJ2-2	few	TGCGCCAGCAGCCAGTCCGGGACTCTTTACACCGGGGAGCTGTTTTTT	CASSQSGTLYTGELFF
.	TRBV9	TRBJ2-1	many	TGTGCCAGCAGCGTAGGTTCAGCCCATGAGCAGTTCTTC	CASSVGSAHEQFF
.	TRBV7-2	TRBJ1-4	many	TGTGCCAGCAGCTTAGTGGCAGCAACTAATGAAAAACTGTTTTTT	CASSLVAATNEKLFF
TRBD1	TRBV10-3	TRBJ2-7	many	TGTGCCATCAGTGACCCGACAGGGGTCAGCTCCTACGAGCAGTACTTC	CAISDPTGVSSYEQYF
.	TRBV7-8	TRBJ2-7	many	TGTGCCAGCAGCTTCTTACAGGACTACGAGCAGTACTTC	CASSFLQDYEQYF
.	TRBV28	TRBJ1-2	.	TGTGCCAGCAGCTTGAGGGGTTACCGTGGCTACACCTTC	CASSLRGYRGYTF
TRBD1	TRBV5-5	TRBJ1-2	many	TGTGCCAGCACCGTGGACAGGGTTCTTGGCTACACCTTC	CASTVDRVLGYTF
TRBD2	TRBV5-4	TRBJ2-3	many	TGTGCCAGCAGCTTGCAAGAGCGGGGCGGGGCAGATACGCAGTATTTT	CASSLQERGGADTQYF
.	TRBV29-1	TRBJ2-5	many	TGCAGCGTTGTGAGGGCTACCCTAGAGACCCAGTACTTC	CSVVRATLETQYF
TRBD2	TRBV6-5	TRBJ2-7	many	TGTGCCAGCAGTTACTCAGCGGGGGACGAGCAGTACTTC	CASSYSAGDEQYF
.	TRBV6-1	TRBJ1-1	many	TGTGCCAGCAGTTCCGGCGGACGGAACACTGAAGCTTTCTTT	CASSSGGRNTEAFF